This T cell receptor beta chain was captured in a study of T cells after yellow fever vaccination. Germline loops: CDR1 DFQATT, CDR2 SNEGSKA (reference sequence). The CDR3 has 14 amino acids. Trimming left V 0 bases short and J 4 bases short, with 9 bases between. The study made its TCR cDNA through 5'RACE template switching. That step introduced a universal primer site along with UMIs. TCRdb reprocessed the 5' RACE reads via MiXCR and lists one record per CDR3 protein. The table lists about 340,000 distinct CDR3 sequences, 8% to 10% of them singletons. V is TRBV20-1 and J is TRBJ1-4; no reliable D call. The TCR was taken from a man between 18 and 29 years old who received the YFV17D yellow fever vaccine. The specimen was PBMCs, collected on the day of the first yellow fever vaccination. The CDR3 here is CSARDLGGNEKLFF. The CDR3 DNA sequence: TGCAGTGCTAGAGATTTGGGCGGTAATGAAAAACTGTTTTTT.